These T cell receptor beta chains were read from a single sample in a study of CD8+ T cells in alopecia areata. Assay: immunoSEQ multiplex PCR; the TCRdb copy retains only in-frame clones and omits some. The data contain more than 3,500 clones, around 71% of them singletons. The specimen was skin. These receptors were taken from a human donor in good health. CDR3s include the opening cysteine and the closing phenylalanine or tryptophan. A D gene is named only where the DNA matches it firmly. Clone size is shown for a subset of rows, as once, few, many or a class of expanded clone.

size: .
J: TRBJ1-5
V: TRBV5-5
D: TRBD1
CDR3: CASTLPGTGNQPQHF
DNA: TGTGCCAGCACCCTACCCGGGACAGGGAATCAGCCCCAGCATTTT

size: .
J: TRBJ2-7
V: TRBV13
D: TRBD1
CDR3: CASSLVGGQGHSYEQYF
DNA: TGTGCCAGCAGCTTAGTCGGGGGACAGGGGCACTCCTACGAGCAGTACTTC

size: .
J: TRBJ1-1
V: TRBV11-2
D: .
CDR3: CASSLSRTGLFEAFF
DNA: TGTGCCAGCAGCTTAAGCCGTACAGGGCTATTTGAAGCTTTCTTT

size: once
J: TRBJ2-3
V: TRBV7-9
D: .
CDR3: CASSPPGDGTGPTDTQYF
DNA: TGTGCCAGCAGCCCCCCCGGGGACGGAACCGGCCCTACAGATACGCAGTATTTT

size: few
J: TRBJ2-2
V: TRBV7-8
D: .
CDR3: CASSDLGGPGELFF
DNA: TGTGCCAGCAGCGACCTTGGCGGTCCCGGGGAGCTGTTTTTT

size: .
J: TRBJ1-4
V: TRBV29-1
D: .
CDR3: CSVGQGKGKLFF
DNA: TGCAGCGTTGGGCAGGGCAAGGGAAAACTGTTTTTT

size: .
J: TRBJ2-6
V: TRBV6-1
D: .
CDR3: CASNRDSSGANVLTF
DNA: TGTGCCAGCAACAGGGATTCGTCTGGGGCCAACGTCCTGACTTTC

size: once
J: TRBJ1-5
V: TRBV9
D: TRBD1
CDR3: CASSPGQGFQPQHF
DNA: TGTGCCAGCAGCCCGGGACAGGGGTTTCAGCCCCAGCATTTT

size: .
J: TRBJ2-7
V: TRBV25-1
D: .
CDR3: CASSEPTTGRGSSYEQYF
DNA: TGTGCCAGCAGTGAACCTACTACGGGACGGGGGAGCTCCTACGAGCAGTACTTC

size: .
J: TRBJ2-4
V: TRBV7-8
D: TRBD2
CDR3: CASSGTRGGLAGGLAKNIQYF
DNA: TGTGCCAGCAGCGGTACTAGAGGAGGCCTAGCGGGGGGTTTAGCCAAAAACATTCAGTACTTC

size: .
J: TRBJ1-1
V: TRBV7-9
D: .
CDR3: CASSLDMNTEAFF
DNA: TGTGCCAGCAGCTTAGATATGAACACTGAAGCTTTCTTT

size: .
J: TRBJ1-2
V: TRBV25-1
D: .
CDR3: CASSEGAFYGYTF
DNA: TGTGCCAGCAGTGAGGGAGCCTTCTATGGCTACACCTTC

size: .
J: TRBJ2-4
V: TRBV18
D: .
CDR3: CASSPGTAKNIQYF
DNA: TGTGCCAGCTCACCCGGGACAGCCAAAAACATTCAGTACTTC

size: .
J: TRBJ1-2
V: TRBV6-5
D: .
CDR3: CASTRRGAHQYGYTF
DNA: TGTGCCAGCACTCGTCGGGGGGCCCACCAATATGGCTACACCTTC

size: .
J: TRBJ1-1
V: TRBV29-1
D: .
CDR3: CSVSFQGNTEAFF
DNA: TGCAGCGTTTCGTTCCAGGGAAACACTGAAGCTTTCTTT

size: .
J: TRBJ2-7
V: TRBV30
D: .
CDR3: CAWSGRDWVSEQYF
DNA: TGTGCCTGGAGTGGCCGGGACTGGGTTTCCGAGCAGTACTTC

size: few
J: TRBJ1-2
V: TRBV23-1
D: TRBD1
CDR3: CARPGQAFYGYTF
DNA: TGCGCCAGACCGGGACAGGCCTTCTATGGCTACACCTTC